This T cell receptor (beta chain) appears in the sequencing data of a study of shared clonotypes between healthy human individuals. Overall study findings and caveats: Among several donors, approximately 5.4% of naive CD4 clonotypes were found in common.

CD45RO-negative CD8 cells positively selected for CCR7 made up the naive population, which excluded terminally differentiated effector memory CD45RA+ cells. Donors, without exception, were Caucasian adults residing in Nashville, Tennessee. Once extracted for a subset, genomic DNA was divided evenly among several immunoSEQ plates. Tens of thousands of T cell genomes (around 0.2 ug DNA) went into each sorted-subset replicate. Some clones are missing from TCRdb's copy, which holds only in-frame ones; the method was immunoSEQ multiplex PCR. The sample shows about 2.1 million clones, around 93% of them seen only once. On this clone itself: Its antigen is still unknown.

The germline V gene has CDR1 LNHNV and CDR2 YYDKDF (reference sequence). The length of the CDR3 is 13 residues. Trimming removed 5 bases from V and 6 bases from J; junction bases left unmatched: 6. Specimen: naive CD8+ T cells from PBMCs. V usage is TRBV15 and J usage is TRBJ2-7; 8 positions match TRBD1. This clonotype originated in a man aged 18 to 29 in good health. Some clones in this sample may be carry-over from other donors' samples. CDR3 sequence: CATSLIGQGEQYF. In DNA, the CDR3 is TGTGCCACCAGCCTCATTGGACAGGGCGAGCAGTACTTC.